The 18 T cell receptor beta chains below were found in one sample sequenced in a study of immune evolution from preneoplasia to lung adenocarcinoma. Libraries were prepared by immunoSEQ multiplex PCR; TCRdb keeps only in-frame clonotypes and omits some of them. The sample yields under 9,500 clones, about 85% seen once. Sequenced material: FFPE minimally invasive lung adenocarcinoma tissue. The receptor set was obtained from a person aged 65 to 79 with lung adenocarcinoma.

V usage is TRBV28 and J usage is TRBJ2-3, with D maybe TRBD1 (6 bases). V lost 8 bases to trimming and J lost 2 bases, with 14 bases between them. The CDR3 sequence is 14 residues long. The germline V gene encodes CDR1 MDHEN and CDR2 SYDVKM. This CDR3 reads CASGQRGHTDTQYF. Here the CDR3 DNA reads TGTGCCAGCGGACAGCGAGGACACACAGATACGCAGTATTTT.

CDR3 amino acids: CSAREGEKLFF. The CDR3 DNA reads as TGCAGTGCTAGGGAAGGGGAAAAACTGTTTTTT. V usage is TRBV20-1 and J usage is TRBJ1-4; D gene ambiguous. The CDR3 covers 11 residues. Germline CDR1 reads DFQATT; CDR2 reads SNEGSKA (reference sequence). Trimming took 3 bases from V and 8 from J, leaving 7 bases between them.

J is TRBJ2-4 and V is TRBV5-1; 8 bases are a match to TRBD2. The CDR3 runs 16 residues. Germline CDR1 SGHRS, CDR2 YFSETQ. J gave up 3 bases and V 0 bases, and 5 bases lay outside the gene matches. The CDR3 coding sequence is TGCGCCAGCAGCTTGGCTCCCGGGAGGGTCAAAAACATTCAGTACTTC. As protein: CASSLAPGRVKNIQYF.

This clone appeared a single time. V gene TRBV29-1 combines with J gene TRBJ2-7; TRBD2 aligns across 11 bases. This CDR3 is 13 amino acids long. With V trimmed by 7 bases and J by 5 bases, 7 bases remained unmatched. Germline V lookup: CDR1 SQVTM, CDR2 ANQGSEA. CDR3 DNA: TGCAGCGCACTACTAGCGGGAGTCCACGAGCAGTACTTC. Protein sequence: CSALLAGVHEQYF.

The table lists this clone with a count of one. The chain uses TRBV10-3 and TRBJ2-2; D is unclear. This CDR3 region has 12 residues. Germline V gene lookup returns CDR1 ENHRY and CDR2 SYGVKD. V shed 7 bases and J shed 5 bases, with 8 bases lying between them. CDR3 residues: CAITRPTGELFF. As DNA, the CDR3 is TGTGCCATCACTCGGCCGACCGGGGAGCTGTTTTTT.

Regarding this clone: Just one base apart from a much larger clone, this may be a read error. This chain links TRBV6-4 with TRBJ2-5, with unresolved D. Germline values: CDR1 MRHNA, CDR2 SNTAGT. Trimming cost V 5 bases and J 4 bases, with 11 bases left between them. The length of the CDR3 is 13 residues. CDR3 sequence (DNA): TGTGCCAGCAGTTGGCGTCAGAGAGAGACCCAGTACTTC. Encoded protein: CASSWRQRETQYF.

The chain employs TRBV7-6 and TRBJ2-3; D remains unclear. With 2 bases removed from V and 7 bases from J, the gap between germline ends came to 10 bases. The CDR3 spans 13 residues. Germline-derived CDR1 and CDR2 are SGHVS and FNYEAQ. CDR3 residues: CASSLTEQYTQYF. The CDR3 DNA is TGTGCCAGCAGCTTAACGGAGCAATATACGCAGTATTTT.

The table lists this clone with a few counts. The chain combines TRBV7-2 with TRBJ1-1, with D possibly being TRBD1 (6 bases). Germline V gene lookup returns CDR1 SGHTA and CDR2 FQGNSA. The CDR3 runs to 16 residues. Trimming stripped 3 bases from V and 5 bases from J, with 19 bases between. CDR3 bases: TGTGCCAGCAGCTTCCCCCCGGGGGCTAGGACGACTGAAGCTTTCTTT. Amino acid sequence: CASSFPPGARTTEAFF.

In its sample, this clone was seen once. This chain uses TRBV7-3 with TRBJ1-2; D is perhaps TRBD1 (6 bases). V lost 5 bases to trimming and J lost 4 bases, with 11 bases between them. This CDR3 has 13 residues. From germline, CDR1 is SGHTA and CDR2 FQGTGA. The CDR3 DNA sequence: TGTGCCAGCAGCCGCGGGGGCGGCTATGGCTACACCTTC. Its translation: CASSRGGGYGYTF.

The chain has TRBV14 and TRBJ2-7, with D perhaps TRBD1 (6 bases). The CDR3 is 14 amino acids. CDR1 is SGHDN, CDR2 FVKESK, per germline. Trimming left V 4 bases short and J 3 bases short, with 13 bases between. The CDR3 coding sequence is TGTGCCAGCAGCCCGGACAGAACCCACTACGAGCAGTACTTC. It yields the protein CASSPDRTHYEQYF.

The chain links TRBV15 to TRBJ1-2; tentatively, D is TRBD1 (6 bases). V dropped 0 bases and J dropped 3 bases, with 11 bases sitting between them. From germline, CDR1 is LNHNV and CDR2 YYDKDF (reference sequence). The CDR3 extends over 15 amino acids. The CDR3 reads CATSRDIRTDYGYTF. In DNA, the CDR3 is TGTGCCACCAGCAGAGATATAAGGACAGACTATGGCTACACCTTC.

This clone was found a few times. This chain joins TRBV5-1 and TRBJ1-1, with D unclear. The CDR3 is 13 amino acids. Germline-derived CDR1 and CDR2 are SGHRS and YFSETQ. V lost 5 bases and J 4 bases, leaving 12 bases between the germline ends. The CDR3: CASSRLTGTEAFF. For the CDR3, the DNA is TGCGCCAGCAGTCGGTTGACGGGCACTGAAGCTTTCTTT. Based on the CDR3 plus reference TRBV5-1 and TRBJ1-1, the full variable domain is KAGVTQTPRYLIKTRGQQVTLSCSPISGHRSVSWYQQTPGQGLQFLFEYFSETQRNKGNFPGRFSGRQFSNSRSEMNVSTLELGDSALYLCASSRLTGTEAFFGQGTRLTVV.

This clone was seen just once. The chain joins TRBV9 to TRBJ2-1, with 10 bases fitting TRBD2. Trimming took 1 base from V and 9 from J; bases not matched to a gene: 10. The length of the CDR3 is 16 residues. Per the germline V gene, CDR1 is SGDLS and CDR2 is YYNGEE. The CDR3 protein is CASSVNPSGSKGEQFF. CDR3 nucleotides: TGTGCCAGCAGCGTAAACCCTAGCGGGAGTAAGGGTGAGCAGTTCTTC.

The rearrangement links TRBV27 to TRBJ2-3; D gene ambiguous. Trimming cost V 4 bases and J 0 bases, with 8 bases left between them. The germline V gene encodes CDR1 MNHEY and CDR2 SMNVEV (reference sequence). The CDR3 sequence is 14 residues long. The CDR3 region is CASSSPISTDTQYF. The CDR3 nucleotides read TGTGCCAGCAGTTCCCCGATTAGCACAGATACGCAGTATTTT.

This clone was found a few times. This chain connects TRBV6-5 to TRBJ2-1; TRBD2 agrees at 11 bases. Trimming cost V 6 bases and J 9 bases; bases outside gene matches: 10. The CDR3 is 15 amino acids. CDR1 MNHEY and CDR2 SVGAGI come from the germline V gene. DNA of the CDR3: TGTGCCAGCAGAACCGGGACTAGCGGACTGCGTGAGCAGTTCTTC. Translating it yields CASRTGTSGLREQFF.

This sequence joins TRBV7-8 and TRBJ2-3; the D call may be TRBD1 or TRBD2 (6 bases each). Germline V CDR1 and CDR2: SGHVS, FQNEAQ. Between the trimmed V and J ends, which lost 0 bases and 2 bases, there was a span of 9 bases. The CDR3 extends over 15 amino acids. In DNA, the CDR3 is TGTGCCAGCAGCTTAGCGACGGGGGCCACAGATACGCAGTATTTT. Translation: CASSLATGATDTQYF.

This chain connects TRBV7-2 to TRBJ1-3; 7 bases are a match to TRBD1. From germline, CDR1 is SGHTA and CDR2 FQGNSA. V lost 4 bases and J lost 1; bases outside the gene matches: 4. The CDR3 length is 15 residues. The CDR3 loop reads CASSSQGGSGNTIYF. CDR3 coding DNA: TGTGCCAGCAGCTCGCAGGGGGGATCTGGAAACACCATATATTTT.

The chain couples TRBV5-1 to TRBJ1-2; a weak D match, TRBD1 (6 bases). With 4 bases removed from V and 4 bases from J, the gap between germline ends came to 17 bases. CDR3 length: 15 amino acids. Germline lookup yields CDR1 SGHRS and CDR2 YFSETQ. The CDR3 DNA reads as TGCGCCAGCAGCGCGGGGGGACGGACAGTCTATGGCTACACCTTC. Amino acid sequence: CASSAGGRTVYGYTF.